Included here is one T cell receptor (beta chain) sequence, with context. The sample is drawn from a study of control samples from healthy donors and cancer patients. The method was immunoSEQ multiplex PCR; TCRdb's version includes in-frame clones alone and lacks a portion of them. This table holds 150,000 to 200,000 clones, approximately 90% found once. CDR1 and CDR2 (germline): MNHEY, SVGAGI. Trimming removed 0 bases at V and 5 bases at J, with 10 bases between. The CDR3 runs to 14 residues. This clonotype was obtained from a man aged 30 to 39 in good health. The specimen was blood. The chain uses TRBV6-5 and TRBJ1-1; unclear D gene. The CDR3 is CASSYSNVVTEAFF. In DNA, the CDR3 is TGTGCCAGCAGTTACTCGAATGTAGTGACTGAAGCTTTCTTT.